This TCR beta chain was identified during a study of identical twins. Study findings and constraints: For out-of-frame beta sequences, excess twin sharing was weaker. Among out-of-frame alpha sequences shared by twins, low generation probability occurred in excess.

V lost 11 bases, J lost 0 bases, and 5 bases stayed unmatched. The CDR3 covers 13 residues. CDR1 is SEHNR, CDR2 FQNEAQ, per germline (reference sequence). Notes on this clonotype: Its antigen is not known.

A single record per CDR3 protein comes from TCRdb applying MiXCR to the 5' RACE reads. The table has 500,000 to 650,000 distinct CDR3 sequences, approximately 20% seen once; the top ten hold around 0.5%. This same sample was also part of a study on yellow fever vaccine responses in identical twins.

The V gene is TRBV7-9, the J gene TRBJ2-3; TRBD1 aligns across 7 bases. Sequenced sample: CD4+ T cells sorted from blood. This receptor was taken from a woman under 30 in good health. The CDR3 coding sequence is TGTGCCCAGCAGGGACAGAGCACAGATACGCAGTATTTT. It codes for CAQQGQSTDTQYF.